The 20 T cell receptor beta chains below all came from one sample that was sequenced in a study of CD8+ T cells in alopecia areata. As to treatment: oral pan-JAK inhibitor, 5-10 mg twice daily. Reverse transcribed after extraction, RNA yielded cDNA as the sequencing template. Clones were sequenced by immunoSEQ multiplex PCR, and TCRdb holds only the in-frame ones, with some missing. The sample consists of over 85,000 clones, about 58% of them appearing once. This material consisted of CD8+ T cells sorted from blood, taken at week 4, from a patient treated with tofacitinib. The origin of the receptors is a human donor with alopecia areata.

The chain recombines TRBV9 with TRBJ2-1; TRBD1 might be the D (5 bases). Trimming stripped 0 bases from V and 2 bases from J, with 9 bases between. The CDR3 has 15 residues. The germline CDR1 and CDR2 sequences are SGDLS and YYNGEE. This CDR3 reads CASSVDQGTYNEQFF. The CDR3 coding sequence is TGTGCCAGCAGCGTAGACCAGGGAACCTACAATGAGCAGTTCTTC.

The chain couples TRBV5-1 to TRBJ2-3; 7 nucleotides line up with TRBD1. The germline V gene encodes CDR1 SGHRS and CDR2 YFSETQ. V lost 3 bases and J lost 2; bases outside the gene matches: 6. The CDR3 length is 15 residues. This CDR3 is CASSWDDRDTDTQYF. The CDR3 DNA reads TGCGCCAGCAGCTGGGACGACAGGGACACAGATACGCAGTATTTT.

V is TRBV14 and J is TRBJ2-7; 8 bases are shared with TRBD2. Germline CDR1 reads SGHDN; CDR2 reads FVKESK. J was trimmed by 3 bases and V by 6 bases; bases with no gene match: 7. CDR3 length: 14 residues. The CDR3 DNA reads TGTGCCAGCAGTCCCGGACTAGCCTTCTACGAGCAGTACTTC. Protein product: CASSPGLAFYEQYF.

The J gene is TRBJ2-4, the V gene TRBV5-1, with D unresolved. The germline V gene encodes CDR1 SGHRS and CDR2 YFSETQ. This CDR3 has 16 residues. Trimming shortened V by 2 bases and J by 8 bases, and 20 bases separated the two germline ends. The CDR3 bases are TGCGCCAGCAGCTTCATGATGGGCGACGGTTCGGACATTCAGTACTTC. Amino acid sequence: CASSFMMGDGSDIQYF.

This clone was detected only once. The V and J genes are TRBV6-1 and TRBJ2-5; D is perhaps TRBD1 (5 bases). Germline lookup yields CDR1 MNHNS and CDR2 SASEGT. The CDR3 has 15 amino acids. The V gene lost 1 base and the J gene lost 7 bases, with 16 bases spanning the gap. The CDR3 nucleotides are TGTGCCAGCAGTGAAGAGGGGTGGTCCTCGGGGACCCAGTACTTC. Its protein product is CASSEEGWSSGTQYF.

The rearrangement uses TRBV19 and TRBJ2-7; possibly TRBD2 for D (6 bases). CDR1 and CDR2 (germline): LNHDA, SQIVND (reference sequence). CDR3 length: 12 residues. V lost 7 bases, J lost 5 bases, and 12 bases lay in between. The chain's CDR3 is CASTQGGDEQYF. The CDR3 nucleotides read TGTGCCAGTACCCAAGGCGGGGACGAGCAGTACTTC.

V and J are TRBV9 and TRBJ2-3, with a weak D call TRBD2 (5 bases). V lost 0 bases to trimming and J lost 0 bases, with 8 bases between them. The CDR3 has 15 amino acids. From germline, CDR1 is SGDLS and CDR2 YYNGEE. The CDR3 nucleotides are TGTGCCAGCAGCGTAGGCGGGTCTAGCACAGATACGCAGTATTTT. Translation: CASSVGGSSTDTQYF.

In its sample, this clone was seen once. V and J are TRBV14 and TRBJ2-1, with TRBD1 identical over 9 bases. This CDR3 region has 14 residues. The V segment lost 1 base and the J segment 10 bases; nucleotides outside the gene matches: 5. Germline values: CDR1 SGHDN, CDR2 FVKESK. CDR3 DNA sequence: TGTGCCAGCAGCCAAGGACAGGGGGTAGGGGAGCAGTTCTTC. Its protein is CASSQGQGVGEQFF.

This chain joins TRBV27 and TRBJ1-2; D gene unclear. The length of the CDR3 is 14 residues. V shed 5 bases and J shed 8 bases, with 18 bases lying between them. Germline V gene sequence: CDR1 MNHEY, CDR2 SMNVEV (reference sequence). CDR3 DNA sequence: TGTGCCAGCAGTACCCGCCAGGCCCCTAGAGGCTACACCTTC. Translated, it gives CASSTRQAPRGYTF.

This sequence joins TRBV27 and TRBJ2-7; 9 bases match TRBD2. The length of the CDR3 is 15 residues. Looked up from germline, CDR1 is MNHEY and CDR2 is SMNVEV (reference sequence). The V gene end was trimmed by 2 bases and the J gene end by 5 bases; junction bases not matched to a gene: 7. CDR3 sequence reads: CASSLPPSGNHEQYF. Here the CDR3 DNA reads TGTGCCAGCAGTTTACCGCCTAGCGGGAACCACGAGCAGTACTTC.

The chain carries TRBV6-1 and TRBJ2-1; 7 bases agree with TRBD2. V was pared by 2 bases and J by 3 bases, with 4 bases of the junction left unmatched. Germline values: CDR1 MNHNS, CDR2 SASEGT. The CDR3 covers 15 residues. CDR3 DNA: TGTGCCAGCAGTGAATGGCTAGCGGTCTACAATGAGCAGTTCTTC. It codes for CASSEWLAVYNEQFF.

This chain joins TRBV29-1 and TRBJ2-7; 7 bases fit TRBD1. V shed 7 bases, J shed 1 base, and the junction held 10 bases outside the gene matches. Germline V gene sequence: CDR1 SQVTM, CDR2 ANQGSEA. The CDR3 is 14 amino acids. CDR3 sequence (DNA): TGCAGCGCAAATGCCGGGACAGAATCCTACGAGCAGTACTTC. Protein product: CSANAGTESYEQYF.

This clone was found a few times. This sequence joins TRBV29-1 and TRBJ2-5; a weak D match, TRBD2 (5 bases). V was clipped by 1 base and J by 2 bases, with 17 bases between them. Germline V gives CDR1 SQVTM, CDR2 ANQGSEA. This CDR3 has 16 residues. The CDR3: CSVEGHRAGYQETQYF. CDR3 in DNA: TGCAGCGTTGAAGGCCATCGGGCGGGTTATCAAGAGACCCAGTACTTC. The entire variable domain, with the rest obtained from reference TRBV29-1 and TRBJ2-5, is as follows: SAVISQKPSRDICQRGTSLTIQCQVDSQVTMMFWYRQQPGQSLTLIATANQGSEATYESGFVIDKFPISRPNLTFSTLTVSNMSPEDSSIYLCSVEGHRAGYQETQYFGPGTRLLVL.

The V and J genes are TRBV18 and TRBJ1-6, with no clear D. Trimming stripped 1 base from V and 5 bases from J, with 9 bases between. In germline, CDR1 is KGHSH, CDR2 LQKENI. The CDR3 covers 15 residues. CDR3 region: CASSPLPPHNSPLHF. CDR3 in DNA: TGTGCCAGCTCACCACTCCCACCTCATAATTCACCCCTCCACTTT.

This chain uses TRBV5-1 with TRBJ2-1; 10 nucleotides agree with TRBD1. Trimming cost V 2 bases and J 2 bases; bases outside gene matches: 4. CDR3 length equals 16 residues. Germline CDR1 SGHRS, CDR2 YFSETQ. CDR3 DNA: TGCGCCAGCAGCTTCGTGGGGACAGGGGCCTACAATGAGCAGTTCTTC. Protein: CASSFVGTGAYNEQFF.

Notes on this clone: Other DNA sequences from this sample encode an identical CDR3 as well. The chain combines TRBV27 with TRBJ2-7; 15 bases line up with TRBD2. CDR1 is MNHEY and CDR2 is SMNVEV in the germline V gene (reference sequence). Trimming cost V 0 bases and J 4 bases; bases outside gene matches: 1. This CDR3 comprises 16 residues. CDR3: CASSLSGLAGGYEQYF. CDR3 DNA sequence: TGTGCCAGCAGTTTATCGGGACTAGCGGGAGGATACGAGCAGTACTTC.

This chain links TRBV6-5 with TRBJ1-5; D possibly corresponds to TRBD1 (6 bases). From germline, CDR1 is MNHEY and CDR2 SVGAGI. CDR3 length: 15 residues. The V and J ends lost 0 bases and 7 bases respectively, with 13 bases between them. The CDR3 sequence: CASSYSGGERQPQHF. In DNA, the CDR3 is TGTGCCAGCAGTTACTCGGGGGGCGAGAGGCAGCCCCAGCATTTT.

The chain links TRBV30 to TRBJ2-7, with 7 bases aligning to TRBD2. The CDR3 extends over 14 amino acids. The V gene's germline CDR1 is GTSNPN and CDR2 SVGIG (reference sequence). J gave up 7 bases and V 4 bases, and 13 bases lay outside the gene matches. The CDR3 DNA sequence: TGTGCCTGGATACGCGGGGGAGCGTCGGGTGAGCAGTACTTC. Translating it yields CAWIRGGASGEQYF.

This clone was detected only a few times. The genes are TRBV5-6 and TRBJ2-7; 7 bases are a match to TRBD2. The CDR3 length is 17 residues. Germline loops: CDR1 SGHDT, CDR2 YYEEEE. Trimming took 2 bases from V and 4 from J; bases not matched to a gene: 15. The CDR3 DNA follows: TGTGCCAGCAGCTTTTATAGTTACGGACTAGACGGTTACGAGCAGTACTTC. Translated: CASSFYSYGLDGYEQYF.

This rearrangement joins TRBV9 to TRBJ2-5; D could derive from TRBD1 or TRBD2 (6 bases each). CDR1 and CDR2 (germline): SGDLS, YYNGEE. V was shortened by 2 bases and J by 5 bases, with 19 bases between the two germline ends. This CDR3 spans 16 amino acids. In DNA form, the CDR3 reads TGTGCCAGCAGCGTCTTTTGGGGGGCCGTTCGGGAGACCCAGTACTTC. Translating gives CASSVFWGAVRETQYF.